The T cell receptor beta chain under discussion was sequenced for a study of T cells in Graves' hyperthyroidism and ophthalmopathy. Study-wide results and limits: From stable hyperthyroidism, ophthalmopathy was set apart by a 13 V-J model.

Amplification of TCR beta CDR3 regions used RNA as the template. HTBI primers were the set used in a first-round RT-PCR of the TCR CDR3. Using its own MiXCR run on the multiplex PCR reads, TCRdb lists one record per CDR3 protein. Found here are approximately 400,000 distinct CDR3 sequences, about a sixth of them singletons; the top ten hold less than 15%. CDR3 length: 14 residues. Germline assignment: CDR1 SGHTA and CDR2 FQGTGA. Trimming removed 3 bases from V and 8 bases from J; junction bases left unmatched: 4. This clonotype was counted at least ten times. The antigen is unknown. This chain uses TRBV7-3 with TRBJ1-4, with 9 bases fitting TRBD1. The receptor was derived from a woman aged 18-30 years with Graves' hyperthyroidism. The sample was blood. CDR3 nucleotide sequence: TGTGCCAGCAGCTTGAGGGACAGGGAGGAAAAACTGTTTTTT. It specifies CASSLRDREEKLFF. Complete variable domain (other parts from reference TRBV7-3 and TRBJ1-4): GAGVSQTPSNKVTEKGKYVELRCDPISGHTALYWYRQSLGQGPEFLIYFQGTGAADDSGLPNDRFFAVRPEGSVSTLKIQRTERGDSAVYLCASSLRDREEKLFFGSGTQLSVL.